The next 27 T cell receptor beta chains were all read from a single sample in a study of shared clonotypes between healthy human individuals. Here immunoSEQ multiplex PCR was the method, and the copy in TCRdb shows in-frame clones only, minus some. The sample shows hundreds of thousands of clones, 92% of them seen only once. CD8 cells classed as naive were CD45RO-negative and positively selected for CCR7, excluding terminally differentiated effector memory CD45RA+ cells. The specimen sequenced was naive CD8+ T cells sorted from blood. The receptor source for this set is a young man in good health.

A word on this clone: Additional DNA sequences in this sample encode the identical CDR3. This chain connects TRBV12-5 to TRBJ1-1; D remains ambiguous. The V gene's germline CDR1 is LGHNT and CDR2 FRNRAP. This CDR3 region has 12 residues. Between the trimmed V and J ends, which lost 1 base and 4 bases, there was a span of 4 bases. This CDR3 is CASGLDLTEAFF. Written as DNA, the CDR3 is TGTGCTAGTGGTTTGGATCTCACTGAAGCTTTCTTT.

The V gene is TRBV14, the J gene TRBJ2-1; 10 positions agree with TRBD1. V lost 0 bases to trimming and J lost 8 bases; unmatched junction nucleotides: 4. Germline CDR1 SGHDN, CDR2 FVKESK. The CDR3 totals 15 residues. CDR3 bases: TGTGCCAGCAGCCAAGACTACGGGACAGGGGATGAGCAGTTCTTC. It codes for CASSQDYGTGDEQFF. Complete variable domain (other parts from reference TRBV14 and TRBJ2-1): EAGVTQFPSHSVIEKGQTVTLRCDPISGHDNLYWYRRVMGKEIKFLLHFVKESKQDESGMPNNRFLAERTGGTYSTLKVQPAELEDSGVYFCASSQDYGTGDEQFFGPGTRLTVL.

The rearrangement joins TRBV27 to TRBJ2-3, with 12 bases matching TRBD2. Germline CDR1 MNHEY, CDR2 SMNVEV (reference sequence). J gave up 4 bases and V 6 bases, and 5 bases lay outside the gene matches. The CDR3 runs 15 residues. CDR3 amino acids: CASSPGLAGPDTQYF. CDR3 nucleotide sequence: TGTGCCAGCAGCCCTGGACTAGCGGGACCAGATACGCAGTATTTT.

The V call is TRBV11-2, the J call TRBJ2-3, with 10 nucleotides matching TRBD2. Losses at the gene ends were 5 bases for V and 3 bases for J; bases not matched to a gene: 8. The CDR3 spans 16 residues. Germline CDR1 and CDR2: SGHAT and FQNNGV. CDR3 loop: CASSLRIAGGTDTQYF. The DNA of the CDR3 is TGTGCCAGCAGCCTCAGGATAGCGGGAGGTACAGATACGCAGTATTTT.

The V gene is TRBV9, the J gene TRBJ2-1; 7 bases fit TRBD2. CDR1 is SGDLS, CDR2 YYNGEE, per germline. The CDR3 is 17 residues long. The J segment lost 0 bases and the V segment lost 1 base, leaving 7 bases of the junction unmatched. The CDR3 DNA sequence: TGTGCCAGCAGCGTACCTGGGACTACCCGCTCCTACAATGAGCAGTTCTTC. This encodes CASSVPGTTRSYNEQFF.

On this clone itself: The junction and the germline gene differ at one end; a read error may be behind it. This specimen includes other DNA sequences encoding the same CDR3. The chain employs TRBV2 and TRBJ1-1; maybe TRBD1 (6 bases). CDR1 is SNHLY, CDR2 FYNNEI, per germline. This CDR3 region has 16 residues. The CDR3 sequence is CASPQTSGATNTEAFF. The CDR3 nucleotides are TGTGCCAGCCCACAGACCTCAGGGGCTACGAACACTGAAGCCTTCTTT.

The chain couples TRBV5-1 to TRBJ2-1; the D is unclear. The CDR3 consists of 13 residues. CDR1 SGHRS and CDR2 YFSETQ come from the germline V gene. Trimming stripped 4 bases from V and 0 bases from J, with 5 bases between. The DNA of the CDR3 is TGCGCCAGCAGCGGAAGCTCCTACAATGAGCAGTTCTTC. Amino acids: CASSGSSYNEQFF.

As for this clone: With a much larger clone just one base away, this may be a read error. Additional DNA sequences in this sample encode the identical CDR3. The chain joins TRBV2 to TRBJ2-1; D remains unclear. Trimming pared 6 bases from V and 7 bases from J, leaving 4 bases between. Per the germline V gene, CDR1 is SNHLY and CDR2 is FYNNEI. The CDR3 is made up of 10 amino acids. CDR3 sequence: CASSGNEQFF. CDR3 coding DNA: TGTGCCAGCAGCGGGAATGAGCAGTTCTTC.

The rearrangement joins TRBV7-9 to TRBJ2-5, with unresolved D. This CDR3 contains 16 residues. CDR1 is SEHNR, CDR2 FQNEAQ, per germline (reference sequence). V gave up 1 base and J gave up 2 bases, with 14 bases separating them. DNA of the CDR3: TGTGCCAGCAGCTTAGACCGATTAATTAAACAAGAGACCCAGTACTTC. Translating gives CASSLDRLIKQETQYF.

CDR3 nucleotides: TGTGCCACCGGGCGTCAGGGGGAGACCCAGTACTTC. Protein: CATGRQGETQYF. The chain recombines TRBV15 with TRBJ2-5; the D gene is possibly TRBD1 (6 bases). The CDR3 spans 12 residues. The V gene's germline CDR1 is LNHNV and CDR2 YYDKDF (reference sequence). The V gene lost 8 bases and the J gene lost 5 bases, with 12 bases spanning the gap.

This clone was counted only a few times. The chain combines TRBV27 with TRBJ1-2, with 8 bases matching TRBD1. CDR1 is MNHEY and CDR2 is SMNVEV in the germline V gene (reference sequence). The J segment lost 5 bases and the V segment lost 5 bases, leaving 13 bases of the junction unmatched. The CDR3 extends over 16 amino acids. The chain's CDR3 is CASSRRQGSTPYGYTF. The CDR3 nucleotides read TGTGCCAGCAGTCGACGACAGGGGTCAACTCCATATGGCTACACCTTC.

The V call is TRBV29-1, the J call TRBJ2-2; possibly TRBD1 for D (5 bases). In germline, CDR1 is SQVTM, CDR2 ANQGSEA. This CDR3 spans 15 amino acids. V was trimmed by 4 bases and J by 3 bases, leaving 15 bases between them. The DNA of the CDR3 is TGCAGCGTTGGTAGCAGGGTAAGGGACACCGGGGAGCTGTTTTTT. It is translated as CSVGSRVRDTGELFF.

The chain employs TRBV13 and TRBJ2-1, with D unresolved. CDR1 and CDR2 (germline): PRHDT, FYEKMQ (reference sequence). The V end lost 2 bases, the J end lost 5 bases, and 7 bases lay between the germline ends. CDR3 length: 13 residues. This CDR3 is CASSLRPDNEQFF. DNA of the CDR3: TGTGCCAGCAGCTTAAGGCCCGACAATGAGCAGTTCTTC.

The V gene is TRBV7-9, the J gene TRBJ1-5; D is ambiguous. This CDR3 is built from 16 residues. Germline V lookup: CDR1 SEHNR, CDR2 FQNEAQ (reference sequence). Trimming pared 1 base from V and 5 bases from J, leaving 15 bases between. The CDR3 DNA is TGTGCCAGCAGCTTAGGGCAAACGGTTGAGGATCAGCCCCAGCATTTT. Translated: CASSLGQTVEDQPQHF.

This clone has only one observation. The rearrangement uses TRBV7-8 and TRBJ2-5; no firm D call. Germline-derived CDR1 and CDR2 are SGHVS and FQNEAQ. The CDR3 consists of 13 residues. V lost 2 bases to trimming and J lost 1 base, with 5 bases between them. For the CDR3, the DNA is TGTGCCAGCAGCTTACGGACCCAAGAGACCCAGTACTTC. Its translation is CASSLRTQETQYF.

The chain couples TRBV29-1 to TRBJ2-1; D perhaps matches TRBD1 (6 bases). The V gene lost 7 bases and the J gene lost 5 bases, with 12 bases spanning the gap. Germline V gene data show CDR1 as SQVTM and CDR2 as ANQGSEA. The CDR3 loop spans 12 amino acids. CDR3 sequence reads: CSGGRRHNEQFF. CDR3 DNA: TGCAGCGGGGGGCGGAGGCACAATGAGCAGTTCTTC.

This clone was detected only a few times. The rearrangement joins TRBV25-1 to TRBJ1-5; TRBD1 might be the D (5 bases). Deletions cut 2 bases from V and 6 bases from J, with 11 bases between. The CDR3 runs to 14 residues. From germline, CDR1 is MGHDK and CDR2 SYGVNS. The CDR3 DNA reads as TGTGCCAGCAGTGAAACAGGAATCGGTCAGCCCCAGCATTTT. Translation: CASSETGIGQPQHF.

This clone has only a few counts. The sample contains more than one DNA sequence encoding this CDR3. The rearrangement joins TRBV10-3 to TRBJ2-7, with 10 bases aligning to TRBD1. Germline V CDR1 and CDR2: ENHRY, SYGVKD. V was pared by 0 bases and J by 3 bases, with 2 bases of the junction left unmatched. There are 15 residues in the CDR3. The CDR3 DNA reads TGTGCCATCAGTGAGTCCGGACAGGGGGGCTACGAGCAGTACTTC. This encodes CAISESGQGGYEQYF.

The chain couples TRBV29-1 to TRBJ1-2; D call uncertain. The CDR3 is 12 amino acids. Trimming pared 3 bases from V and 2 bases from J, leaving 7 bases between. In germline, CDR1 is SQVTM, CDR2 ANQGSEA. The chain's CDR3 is CSVEVRNYGYTF. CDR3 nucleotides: TGCAGCGTTGAGGTCAGAAACTATGGCTACACCTTC.

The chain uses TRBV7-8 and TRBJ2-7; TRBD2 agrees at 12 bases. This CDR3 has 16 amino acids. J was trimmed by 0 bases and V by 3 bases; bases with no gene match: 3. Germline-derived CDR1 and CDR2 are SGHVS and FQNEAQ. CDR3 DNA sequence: TGTGCCAGCAGCTTTCGACTAGCGGGGGCCTCCTACGAGCAGTACTTC. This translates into CASSFRLAGASYEQYF.

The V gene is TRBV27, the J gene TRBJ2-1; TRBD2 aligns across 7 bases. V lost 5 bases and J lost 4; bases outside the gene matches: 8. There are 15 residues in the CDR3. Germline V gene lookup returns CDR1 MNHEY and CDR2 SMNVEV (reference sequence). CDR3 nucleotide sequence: TGTGCCAGCAGTCCTAGTGCTAGCGGATACAATGAGCAGTTCTTC. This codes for CASSPSASGYNEQFF.

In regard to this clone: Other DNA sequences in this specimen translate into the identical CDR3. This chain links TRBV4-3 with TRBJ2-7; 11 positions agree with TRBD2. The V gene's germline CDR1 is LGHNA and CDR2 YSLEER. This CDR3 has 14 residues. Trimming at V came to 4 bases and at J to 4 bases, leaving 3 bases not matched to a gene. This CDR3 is CASSPGTSGYEQYF. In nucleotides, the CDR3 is TGCGCCAGCAGCCCCGGGACTAGCGGATACGAGCAGTACTTC.

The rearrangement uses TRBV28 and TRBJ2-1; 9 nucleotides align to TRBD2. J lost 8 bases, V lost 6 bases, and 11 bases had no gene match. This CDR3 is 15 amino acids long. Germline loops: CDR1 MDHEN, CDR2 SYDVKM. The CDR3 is CASSPPAGGEDEQFF. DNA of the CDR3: TGTGCCAGCAGCCCTCCAGCGGGAGGTGAAGATGAGCAGTTCTTC.

The CDR3 DNA follows: TGTGCCAGCAGTTTAGGACAGGGAACCTACGAGCAGTACTTC. This translates into CASSLGQGTYEQYF. The V call is TRBV6-5, the J call TRBJ2-7, with TRBD1 identical over 8 bases. The CDR3 has 14 residues. Germline assignment: CDR1 MNHEY and CDR2 SVGAGI. The V and J ends lost 4 bases and 2 bases, in that order; junction bases with no gene match: 4.

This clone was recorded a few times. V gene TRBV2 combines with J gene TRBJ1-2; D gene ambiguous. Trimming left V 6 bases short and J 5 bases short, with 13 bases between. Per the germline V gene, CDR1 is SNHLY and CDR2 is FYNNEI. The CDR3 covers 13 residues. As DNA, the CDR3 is TGTGCCAGCAGGGACTGGGCAATTTATGGCTACACCTTC. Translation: CASRDWAIYGYTF.

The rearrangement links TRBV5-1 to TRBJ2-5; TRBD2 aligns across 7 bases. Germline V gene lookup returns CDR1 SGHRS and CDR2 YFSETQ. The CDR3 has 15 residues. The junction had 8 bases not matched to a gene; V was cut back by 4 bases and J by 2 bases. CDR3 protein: CASSNGGFTQETQYF. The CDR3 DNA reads TGCGCCAGCAGCAACGGGGGGTTCACTCAAGAGACCCAGTACTTC.

The CDR3 nucleotides read TGTGCCAGCAGCTTAGGGTGGACGTCCGAGTCGTACGGCCACGACATTCAGTACTTC. This codes for CASSLGWTSESYGHDIQYF. This chain connects TRBV7-9 to TRBJ2-4; D is unclear. The CDR3 is made up of 19 amino acids. The V gene's germline CDR1 is SEHNR and CDR2 FQNEAQ (reference sequence). Trimming stripped 1 base from V and 8 bases from J, with 27 bases between.